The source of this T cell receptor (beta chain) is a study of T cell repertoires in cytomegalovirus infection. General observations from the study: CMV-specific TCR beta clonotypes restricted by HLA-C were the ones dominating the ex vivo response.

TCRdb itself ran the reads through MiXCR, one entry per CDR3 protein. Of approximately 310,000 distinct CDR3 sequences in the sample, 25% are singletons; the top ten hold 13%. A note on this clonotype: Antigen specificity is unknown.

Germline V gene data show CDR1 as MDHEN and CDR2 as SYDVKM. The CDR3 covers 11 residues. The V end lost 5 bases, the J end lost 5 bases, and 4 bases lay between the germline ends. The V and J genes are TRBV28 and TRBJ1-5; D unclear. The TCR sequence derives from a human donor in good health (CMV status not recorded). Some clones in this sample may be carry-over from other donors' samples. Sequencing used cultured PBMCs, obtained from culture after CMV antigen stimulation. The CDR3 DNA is TGTGCCAGCAGTGCGGATCAGCCCCAGCATTTT. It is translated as CASSADQPQHF.